The 7 T cell receptor beta chains below were found in one sample sequenced in a study of Ad26.COV2.S vaccination and SARS-CoV-2 variants. Libraries were prepared by immunoSEQ multiplex PCR; TCRdb keeps only in-frame clonotypes and omits some of them. Of about 97,000 clones in the sample, about three quarters were seen once. The specimen was peripheral blood, collected after recovery from COVID-19. Receptors were obtained from a human donor who had recovered from COVID-19.

CDR3 bases: TGTGCCAGCAGCTTGGGACACTCTGGGGCCAACGTCCTGACTTTC. Protein product: CASSLGHSGANVLTF. This chain links TRBV7-3 with TRBJ2-6; maybe TRBD1 (6 bases). Trimming cost V 3 bases and J 0 bases, with 6 bases left between them. This CDR3 comprises 15 residues. Germline V gene sequence: CDR1 SGHTA, CDR2 FQGTGA.

The chain uses TRBV4-1 and TRBJ1-4; no clear D gene. Trimming left V 0 bases short and J 0 bases short, with 11 bases between. The CDR3 runs 17 residues. Germline lookup yields CDR1 MGHRA and CDR2 YSYEKL. Here the CDR3 reads CASSQEPPMSTNEKLFF. As DNA, the CDR3 is TGCGCCAGCAGCCAAGAACCCCCAATGTCAACTAATGAAAAACTGTTTTTT.

The V gene is TRBV12-3 or TRBV12-4, the J gene TRBJ2-7; D is ambiguous. The CDR3 extends over 13 amino acids. V was clipped by 0 bases and J by 3 bases, with 6 bases between them. CDR3 sequence: CASSLANVYEQYF. CDR3 nucleotide sequence: TGTGCCAGCAGTTTAGCGAATGTCTACGAGCAGTACTTC.

V and J are TRBV27 and TRBJ2-7; D unclear. V lost 4 bases, J lost 2 bases, and 12 bases lay in between. The germline CDR1 and CDR2 sequences are MNHEY and SMNVEV (reference sequence). This CDR3 comprises 14 residues. CDR3 nucleotide sequence: TGTGCCAGCAGTTCGTGGAACCGAGCCTACGAGCAGTACTTC. Translated: CASSSWNRAYEQYF.

The rearrangement links TRBV19 to TRBJ2-2; 8 positions agree with TRBD1. CDR1 and CDR2 from the germline V gene are LNHDA and SQIVND (reference sequence). The CDR3 totals 15 residues. V shed 7 bases and J 8 bases; nucleotides not matched to a gene: 12. The CDR3 region is CASMGPQGVIGELFF. CDR3 coding DNA: TGTGCCAGTATGGGCCCACAGGGGGTAATTGGGGAGCTGTTTTTT.

A few counts support this clone. The chain has TRBV5-1 and TRBJ1-1; D ambiguous. CDR3 length: 13 amino acids. Germline V gives CDR1 SGHRS, CDR2 YFSETQ. V lost 5 bases to trimming and J lost 2 bases, with 10 bases between them. The CDR3 nucleotides are TGCGCCAGCAGGGCGAGCTATAACACTGAAGCTTTCTTT. Residues: CASRASYNTEAFF. Looking up the rest from reference TRBV5-1 and TRBJ1-1 gives the full variable domain: KAGVTQTPRYLIKTRGQQVTLSCSPISGHRSVSWYQQTPGQGLQFLFEYFSETQRNKGNFPGRFSGRQFSNSRSEMNVSTLELGDSALYLCASRASYNTEAFFGQGTRLTVV.

The rearrangement joins TRBV6-5 to TRBJ1-5; TRBD1 is a possible D gene (6 bases). Germline V gene data show CDR1 as MNHEY and CDR2 as SVGAGI. V was shortened by 0 bases and J by 4 bases, with 10 bases between the two germline ends. This CDR3 has 15 residues. CDR3 region: CASSYSITGNQPQHF. DNA for the CDR3: TGTGCCAGCAGTTACTCGATAACAGGGAATCAGCCCCAGCATTTT.